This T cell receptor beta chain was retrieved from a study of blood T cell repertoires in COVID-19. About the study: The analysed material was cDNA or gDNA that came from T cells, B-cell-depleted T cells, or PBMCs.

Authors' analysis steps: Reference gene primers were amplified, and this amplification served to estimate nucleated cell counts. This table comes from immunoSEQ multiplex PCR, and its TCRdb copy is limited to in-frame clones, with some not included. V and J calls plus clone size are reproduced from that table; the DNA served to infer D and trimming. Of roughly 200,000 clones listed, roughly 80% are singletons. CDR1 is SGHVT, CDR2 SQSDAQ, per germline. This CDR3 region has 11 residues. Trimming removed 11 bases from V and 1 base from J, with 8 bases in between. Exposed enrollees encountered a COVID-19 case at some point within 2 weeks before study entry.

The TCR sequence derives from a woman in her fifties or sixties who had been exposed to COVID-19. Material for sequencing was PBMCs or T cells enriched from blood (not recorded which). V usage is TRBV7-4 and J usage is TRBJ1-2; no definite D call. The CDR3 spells CAVGDNYGYTF. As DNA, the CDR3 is TGTGCCGTCGGAGATAACTATGGCTACACCTTC.